The present entry profiles one T cell receptor (beta chain) with its context. Its antigen is unknown. There are no base qualities to consult, and no much larger clone falls within one base. This entry comes from a study of T cell responses to AZD1222 COVID-19 vaccine (dated by TCRdb to 2020 to 2023). For context, the study as a whole: AZD1222 recipients with second doses at about 4 weeks or about 12 weeks were pooled, because spike-specific TCR depth and breadth did not differ between schedules. A total of about 250 trial participants underwent TCR sequencing, of whom nearly 210 had received two doses of AZD1222 and roughly 26 had received two doses of the MenACWY control vaccine. Trial participants were enrolled by age into 18-55, 56-69 and 70-plus year subgroups, with around 150, 28 and 57 TCR-sequenced participants respectively.

The investigation overall reported the following: The 56-69-year group was small, and its depth increase did not reach significance, likely because of low power. Reportedly, almost half of the unique spike-specific TCRs recognized epitopes lying outside the regions that are mutated in the B.1.351 and B.1.1.7 variants. CD4 TCRs associated with the vaccine covered the entire spike protein, and the dominant responses were in regions 160-218 and 743-854. Only five or six AZD1222 recipients were SARS-CoV-2 seropositive at baseline, limiting conclusions about previously exposed vaccinees. After two AZD1222 doses, spike-specific TCR breadth and depth were significantly higher than at day 0 and than in MenACWY recipients. Participants were mostly white British and included more females than males, and it was suggested by the authors that clonal diversity may have been underestimated. Because no day 14 peak-response samples were available, the repertoires could be characterized only after the peak T cell response.

What the time point label conveys for this sample: baseline before first vaccination. Vaccinee samples came from UK trials COV001 and COV002, including a single-blind randomized controlled phase 2/3 trial of AZD1222 (ChAdOx1 nCoV-19) in healthy adults. For TCRbeta chain sequencing, PBMC samples from trial participants were taken at day 0 and at day 28 after the second dose. The CDR3 goes from the cysteine to the phenylalanine over 17 residues. Only the CDR3 portion is preserved as DNA: 51 bases, with reading frame beginning at the first base. As encoded in the germline V gene, CDR1 is LGHNA while CDR2 is YNFKEQ. Ends trimmed: V by 0 bases, J by 1 base; bases unmatched to a gene: 7. The CDR3 regions of human TCRbeta chains were analyzed by immunosequencing. The paper's processing steps were these. Repertoire TCRs were matched against a reference library of SARS-CoV-2-specific TCRs generated with the MIRA antigen-specificity platform. Breadth was defined as the fraction of unique TCRs that were SARS-CoV-2-associated, and depth was defined as the fraction of total T cells that were SARS-CoV-2-associated. Each spike-specific TCR was assigned to its reactive spike region and to a CD4 or CD8 class using the MIRA data. Log10-transformed breadth and depth values were compared by one-way ANOVA with Sidak's multiple comparisons tests. This is the immuneACCESS table as TCRdb keeps it, with only in-frame sequences that have V and J called. A part of the clones is gone; compared with another copy, unresolved V genes explain less than half, and the rest is unexplained. For V, J and clone size, that table is used; D and trimming come from the DNA. This sample gives about 190,000 clones in total; approximately 91% of them show up just once. Approximately 0.97% of the sample is in the top ten clones.

The rearrangement combines TRBV4-2 with TRBJ2-5, with 8 bases matching TRBD1. Source: peripheral blood, taken on day 0 of AZD1222 vaccination. The source is an adult in good health. The DNA reads TGTGCCAGCAGCCAAGATTCCAGGGGGCCTGGCCAAGAGACCCAGTACTTC. This yields the protein CASSQDSRGPGQETQYF.